This T cell receptor beta chain was sequenced in a study of sequential checkpoint blockade in melanoma. Study background: Maintenance nivolumab came after either treatment sequence.

CDR3 length: 14 amino acids. The V and J ends lost 5 bases and 7 bases, in that order; junction bases with no gene match: 7. The germline gives CDR1 SGHAT, CDR2 FQNNGV. Specified treatment: randomized to nivolumab then ipilimumab (arm A) or the reverse (arm B). PBMC sorting kept live CD3+CD8+ cells without CD19 or CD56. Clones were read by immunoSEQ multiplex PCR, and TCRdb kept only the in-frame ones, dropping some. The sample lists fewer than 20,000 clones; around 83% were seen once. The sequence was obtained from a human donor with melanoma. The sequencing used CD8+ T cells sorted from blood (inferred from file names), collected from a patient given nivolumab and ipilimumab in sequence. The chain links TRBV11-2 to TRBJ1-2; TRBD1 matches at 10 bases. The CDR3 DNA reads as TGTGCCAGCAGCGATCGACAGGGGGCAGGTGGCTACACCTTC. It translates to CASSDRQGAGGYTF.